This T cell receptor (beta chain) was recovered during a study of beta chain features in type 1 diabetes. Findings of the study overall: People with Type 1 diabetes carried modestly yet significantly shorter TCRB CDR3s in all four CD4+ subsets.

What was sequenced were expressed TCRB transcripts, since all of the isolated RNA had been reverse transcribed. Sequenced by immunoSEQ multiplex PCR; TCRdb stores in-frame clones only, minus some. The table has hundreds of thousands of clones, around 15% seen once; the top ten hold about 0.016%. Central memory, naive, regulatory and stem cell-like memory CD4+ cells were sorted by CD45RO/CCR7/CD25/CD127/CD95/CD27. This CDR3 has 17 amino acids. The germline gives CDR1 MDHEN, CDR2 SYDVKM. The V gene end was trimmed by 4 bases and the J gene end by 15 bases; junction bases not matched to a gene: 24. As concerns this clone: The antigen is undetermined.

The sample consisted of naive CD4+ T cells from blood. The TCR was taken from a man aged 25 to 45 with type 1 diabetes. The V and J genes are TRBV28 and TRBJ2-1; TRBD1 matches at 7 bases. The CDR3 sequence is CASSSPLRVRQGWGPFF. CDR3 DNA: TGTGCCAGCAGTTCACCCCTCCGAGTTAGACAGGGTTGGGGTCCGTTCTTC.